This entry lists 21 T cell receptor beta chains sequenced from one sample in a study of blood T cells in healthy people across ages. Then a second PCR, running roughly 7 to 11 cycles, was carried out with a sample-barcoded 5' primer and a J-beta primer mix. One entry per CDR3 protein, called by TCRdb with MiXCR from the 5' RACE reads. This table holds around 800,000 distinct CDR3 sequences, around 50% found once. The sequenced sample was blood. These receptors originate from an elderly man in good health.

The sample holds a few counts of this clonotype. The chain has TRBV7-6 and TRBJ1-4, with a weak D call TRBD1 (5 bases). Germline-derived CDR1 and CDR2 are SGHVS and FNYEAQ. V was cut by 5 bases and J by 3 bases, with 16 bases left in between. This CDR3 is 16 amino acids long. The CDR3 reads CASSMGRSTANEKLFF. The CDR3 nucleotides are TGTGCCAGCAGCATGGGACGGTCCACGGCTAATGAAAAACTGTTTTTT. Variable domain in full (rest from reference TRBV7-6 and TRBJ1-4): GAGVSQSPRYKVTKRGQDVALRCDPISGHVSLYWYRQALGQGPEFLTYFNYEAQQDKSGLPNDRFSAERPEGSISTLTIQRTEQRDSAMYRCASSMGRSTANEKLFFGSGTQLSVL.

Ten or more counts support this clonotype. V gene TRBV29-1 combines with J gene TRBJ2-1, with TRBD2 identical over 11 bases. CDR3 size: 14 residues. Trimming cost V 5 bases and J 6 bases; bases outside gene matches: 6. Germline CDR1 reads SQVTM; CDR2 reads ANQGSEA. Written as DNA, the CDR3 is TGCAGCGTTCTCGGACTAGCGGGCCCCAATGAGCAGTTCTTC. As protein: CSVLGLAGPNEQFF.

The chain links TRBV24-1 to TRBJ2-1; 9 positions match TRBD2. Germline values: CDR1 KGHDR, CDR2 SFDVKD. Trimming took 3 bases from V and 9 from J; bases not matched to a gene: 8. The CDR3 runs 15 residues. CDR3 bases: TGTGCCACCAGTGATCGAATAGCGGGAGTAAGTGAGCAGTTCTTC. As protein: CATSDRIAGVSEQFF.

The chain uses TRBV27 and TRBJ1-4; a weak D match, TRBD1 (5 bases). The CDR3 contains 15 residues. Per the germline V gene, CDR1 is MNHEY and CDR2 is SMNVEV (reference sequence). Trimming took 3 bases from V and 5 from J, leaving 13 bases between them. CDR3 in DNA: TGTGCCAGCAGTTTGTGGGGCGAATCCAATGAAAAACTGTTTTTT. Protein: CASSLWGESNEKLFF.

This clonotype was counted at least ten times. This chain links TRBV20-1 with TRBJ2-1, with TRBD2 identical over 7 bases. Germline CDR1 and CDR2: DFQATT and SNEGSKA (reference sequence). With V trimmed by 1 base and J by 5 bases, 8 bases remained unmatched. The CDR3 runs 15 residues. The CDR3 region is CSARGPGRAHNEQFF. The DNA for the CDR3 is TGCAGTGCTAGAGGCCCTGGGAGGGCCCACAATGAGCAGTTCTTC.

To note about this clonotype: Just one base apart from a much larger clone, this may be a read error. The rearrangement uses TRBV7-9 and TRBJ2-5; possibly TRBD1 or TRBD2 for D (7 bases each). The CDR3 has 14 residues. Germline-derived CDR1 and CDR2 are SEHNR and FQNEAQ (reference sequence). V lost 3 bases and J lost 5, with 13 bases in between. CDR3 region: CASSFGGGGETQYF. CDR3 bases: TGTGCCAGCAGCTTTGGGGGAGGGGGCGAGACCCAGTACTTC.

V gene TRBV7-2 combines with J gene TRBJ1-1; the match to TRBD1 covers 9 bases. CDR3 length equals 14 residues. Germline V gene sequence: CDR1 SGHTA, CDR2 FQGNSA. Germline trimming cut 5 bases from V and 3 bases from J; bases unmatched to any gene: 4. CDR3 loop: CASSGQGLHTEAFF. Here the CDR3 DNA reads TGTGCCAGCAGCGGACAGGGGCTTCACACTGAAGCTTTCTTT. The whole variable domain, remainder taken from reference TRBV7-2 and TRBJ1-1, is GAGVSQSPSNKVTEKGKDVELRCDPISGHTALYWYRQSLGQGLEFLIYFQGNSAPDKSGLPSDRFSAERTGGSVSTLTIQRTQQEDSAVYLCASSGQGLHTEAFFGQGTRLTVV.

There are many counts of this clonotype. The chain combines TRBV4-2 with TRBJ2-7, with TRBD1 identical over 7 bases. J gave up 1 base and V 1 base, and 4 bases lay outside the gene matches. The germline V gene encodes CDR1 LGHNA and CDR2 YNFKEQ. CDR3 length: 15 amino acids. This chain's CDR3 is CASSQVWDSSYEQYF. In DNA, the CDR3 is TGTGCCAGCAGCCAAGTCTGGGACAGTTCCTACGAGCAGTACTTC.

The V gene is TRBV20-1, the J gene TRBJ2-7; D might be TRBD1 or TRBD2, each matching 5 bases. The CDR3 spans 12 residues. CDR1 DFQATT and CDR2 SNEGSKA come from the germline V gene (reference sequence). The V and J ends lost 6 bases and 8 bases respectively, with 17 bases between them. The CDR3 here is CSATGRADQQYF. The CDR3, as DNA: TGCAGTGCAACGGGACGGGCGGACCAGCAGTACTTC.

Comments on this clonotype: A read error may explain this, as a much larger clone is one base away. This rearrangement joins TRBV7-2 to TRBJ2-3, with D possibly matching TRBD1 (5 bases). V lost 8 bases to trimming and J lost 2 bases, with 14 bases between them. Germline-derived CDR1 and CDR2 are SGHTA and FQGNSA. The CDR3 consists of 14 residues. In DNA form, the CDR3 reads TGTGCCAGCGGCTCCAGGGATTCCACAGATACGCAGTATTTT. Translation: CASGSRDSTDTQYF.

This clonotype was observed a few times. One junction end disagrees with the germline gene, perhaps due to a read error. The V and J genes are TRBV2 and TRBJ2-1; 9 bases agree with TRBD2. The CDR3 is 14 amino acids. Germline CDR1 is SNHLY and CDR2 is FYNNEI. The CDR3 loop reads CAGRPRTSANEQFF. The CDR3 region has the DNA TGTGCCGGCAGGCCCCGGACTAGCGCGAATGAGCAGTTCTTC.

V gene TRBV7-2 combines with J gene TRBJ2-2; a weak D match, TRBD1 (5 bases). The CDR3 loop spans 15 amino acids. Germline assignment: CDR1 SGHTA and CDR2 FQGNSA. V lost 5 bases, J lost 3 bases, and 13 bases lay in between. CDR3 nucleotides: TGTGCCAGCAGCGATAGATTAGGGGACACCGGGGAGCTGTTTTTT. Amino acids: CASSDRLGDTGELFF.

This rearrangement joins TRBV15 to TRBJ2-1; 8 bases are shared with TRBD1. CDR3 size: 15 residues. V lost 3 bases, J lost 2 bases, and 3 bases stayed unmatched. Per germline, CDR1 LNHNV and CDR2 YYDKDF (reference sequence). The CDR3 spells CATSSTDRAYNEQFF. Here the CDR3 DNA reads TGTGCCACCAGCAGTACGGACAGGGCCTACAATGAGCAGTTCTTC.

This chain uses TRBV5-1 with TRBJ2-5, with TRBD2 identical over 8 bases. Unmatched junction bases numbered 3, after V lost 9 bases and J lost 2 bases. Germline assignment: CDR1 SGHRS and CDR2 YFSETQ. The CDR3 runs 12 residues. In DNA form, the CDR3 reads TGCGCCACCGTAGCGGGACAAGAGACCCAGTACTTC. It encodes CATVAGQETQYF. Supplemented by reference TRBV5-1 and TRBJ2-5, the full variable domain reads KAGVTQTPRYLIKTRGQQVTLSCSPISGHRSVSWYQQTPGQGLQFLFEYFSETQRNKGNFPGRFSGRQFSNSRSEMNVSTLELGDSALYLCATVAGQETQYFGPGTRLLVL.

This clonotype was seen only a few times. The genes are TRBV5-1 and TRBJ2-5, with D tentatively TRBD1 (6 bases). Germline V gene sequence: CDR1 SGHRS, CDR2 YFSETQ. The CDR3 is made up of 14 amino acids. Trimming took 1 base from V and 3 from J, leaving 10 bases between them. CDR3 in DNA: TGCGCCAGCAGCTTGTGGCCAGGGGAAGAGACCCAGTACTTC. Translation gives CASSLWPGEETQYF.

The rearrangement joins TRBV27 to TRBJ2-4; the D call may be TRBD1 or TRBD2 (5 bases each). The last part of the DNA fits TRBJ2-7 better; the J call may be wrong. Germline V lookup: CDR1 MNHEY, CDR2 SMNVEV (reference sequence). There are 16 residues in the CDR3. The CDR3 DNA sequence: TGTGCCAGCAGTTCTGTGAGGGGCAGACCGTTATCCGAGCAGTACTTC. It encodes CASSSVRGRPLSEQYF.

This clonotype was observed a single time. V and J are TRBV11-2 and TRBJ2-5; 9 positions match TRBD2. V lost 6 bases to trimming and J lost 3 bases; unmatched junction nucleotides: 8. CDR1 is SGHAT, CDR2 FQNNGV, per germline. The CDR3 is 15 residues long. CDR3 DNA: TGTGCCAGCAGGCGTCCACGACTAGCGGAAGAGACCCAGTACTTC. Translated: CASRRPRLAEETQYF.

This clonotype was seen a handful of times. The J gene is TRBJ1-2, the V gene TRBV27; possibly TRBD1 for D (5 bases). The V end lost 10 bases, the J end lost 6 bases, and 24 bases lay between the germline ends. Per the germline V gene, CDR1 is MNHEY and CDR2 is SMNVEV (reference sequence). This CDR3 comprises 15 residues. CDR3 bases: TGTGCCAACCCTCCCGATCGGGACGGGTCCAATGGCTACACCTTC. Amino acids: CANPPDRDGSNGYTF.

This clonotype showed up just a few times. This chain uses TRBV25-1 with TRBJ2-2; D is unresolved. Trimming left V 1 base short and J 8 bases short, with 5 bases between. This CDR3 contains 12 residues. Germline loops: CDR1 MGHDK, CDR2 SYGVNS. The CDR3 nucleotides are TGTGCCAGCAGTGAATTAATTGGGGAGCTGTTTTTT. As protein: CASSELIGELFF.

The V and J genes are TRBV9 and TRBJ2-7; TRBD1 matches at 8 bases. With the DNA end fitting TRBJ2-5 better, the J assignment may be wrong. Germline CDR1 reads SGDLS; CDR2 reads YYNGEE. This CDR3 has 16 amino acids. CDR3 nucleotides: TGTGCCAGCAGCCCCCGACAGGGGAATTGGGAAGAGACCCAGTACTTC. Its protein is CASSPRQGNWEETQYF.

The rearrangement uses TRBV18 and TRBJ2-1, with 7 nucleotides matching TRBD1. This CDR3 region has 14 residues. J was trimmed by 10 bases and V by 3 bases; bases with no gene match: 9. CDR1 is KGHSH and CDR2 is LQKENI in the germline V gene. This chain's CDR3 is CASSPGQNIYEQFF. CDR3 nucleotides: TGTGCCAGCTCACCGGGACAGAACATCTACGAGCAGTTCTTC.